This T cell receptor beta chain derives from a study of control samples from healthy donors and cancer patients. Trimming removed 8 bases from V and 0 bases from J, with 17 bases in between. Germline CDR1 MDHEN, CDR2 SYDVKM. CDR3 length: 15 residues. Clones were read by immunoSEQ multiplex PCR, and TCRdb kept only the in-frame ones, dropping some. The data hold about 85,000 clones, with roughly 91% observed a single time. The sequenced sample consisted of blood. The clonotype comes from a woman aged 60-70 years in good health. The gene calls are TRBV28 and TRBJ2-7; a weak D match, TRBD2 (5 bases). This CDR3 is CASGSPAIPSYEQYF. CDR3 in DNA: TGTGCCAGCGGGAGCCCAGCTATACCCTCCTACGAGCAGTACTTC.